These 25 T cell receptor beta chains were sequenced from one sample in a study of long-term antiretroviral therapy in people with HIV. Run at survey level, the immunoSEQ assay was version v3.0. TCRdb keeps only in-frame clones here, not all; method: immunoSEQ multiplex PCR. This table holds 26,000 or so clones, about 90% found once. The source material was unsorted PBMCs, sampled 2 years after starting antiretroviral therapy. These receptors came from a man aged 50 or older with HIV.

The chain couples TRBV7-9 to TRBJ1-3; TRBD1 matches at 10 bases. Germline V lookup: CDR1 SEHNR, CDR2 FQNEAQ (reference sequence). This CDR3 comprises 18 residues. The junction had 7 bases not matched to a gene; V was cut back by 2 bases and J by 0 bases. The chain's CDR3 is CASSLQGTGAFSGNTIYF. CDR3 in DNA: TGTGCCAGCAGCTTACAAGGGACAGGGGCCTTCTCTGGAAACACCATATATTTT.

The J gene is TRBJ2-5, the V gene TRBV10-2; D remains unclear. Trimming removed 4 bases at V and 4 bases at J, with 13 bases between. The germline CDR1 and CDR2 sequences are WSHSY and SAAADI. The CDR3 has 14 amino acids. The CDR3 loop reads CASSGTARGETQYF. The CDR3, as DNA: TGCGCCAGCAGTGGAACGGCGCGAGGAGAGACCCAGTACTTC.

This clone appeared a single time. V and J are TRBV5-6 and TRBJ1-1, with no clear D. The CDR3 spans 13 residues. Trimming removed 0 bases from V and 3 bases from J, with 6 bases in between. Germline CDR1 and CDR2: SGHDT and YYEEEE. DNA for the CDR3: TGTGCCAGCAGCTTGGGGGCAGACACTGAAGCTTTCTTT. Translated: CASSLGADTEAFF.

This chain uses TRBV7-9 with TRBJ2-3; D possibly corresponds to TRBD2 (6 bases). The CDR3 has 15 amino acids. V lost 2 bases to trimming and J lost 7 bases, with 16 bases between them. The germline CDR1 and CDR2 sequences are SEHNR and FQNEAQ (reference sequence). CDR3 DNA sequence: TGTGCCAGCAGCTTAACGACGGGAGATGCAAATACGCAGTATTTT. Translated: CASSLTTGDANTQYF.

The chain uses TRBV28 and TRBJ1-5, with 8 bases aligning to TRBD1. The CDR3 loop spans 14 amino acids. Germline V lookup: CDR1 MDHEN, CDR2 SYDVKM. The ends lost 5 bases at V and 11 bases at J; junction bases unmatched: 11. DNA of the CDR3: TGTGCCAGCAGTGAATTCAGGGGGCCTCTGACCCAGCATTTT. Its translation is CASSEFRGPLTQHF.

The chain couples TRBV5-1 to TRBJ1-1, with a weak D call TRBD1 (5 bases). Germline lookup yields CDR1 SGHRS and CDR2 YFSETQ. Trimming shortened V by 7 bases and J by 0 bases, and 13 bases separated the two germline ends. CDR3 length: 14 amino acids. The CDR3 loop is CASSRDGMNTEAFF. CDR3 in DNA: TGCGCCAGCTCCCGGGACGGGATGAACACTGAAGCTTTCTTT. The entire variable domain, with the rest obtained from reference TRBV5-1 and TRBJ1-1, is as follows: KAGVTQTPRYLIKTRGQQVTLSCSPISGHRSVSWYQQTPGQGLQFLFEYFSETQRNKGNFPGRFSGRQFSNSRSEMNVSTLELGDSALYLCASSRDGMNTEAFFGQGTRLTVV.

As DNA, the CDR3 is TGTGCCAGCAGTTACCTCCGGGACACGGCCTATCAGCCCCAGCATTTT. Protein product: CASSYLRDTAYQPQHF. The chain has TRBV6-6 and TRBJ1-5; D possibly corresponds to TRBD1 (6 bases). V was cut by 2 bases and J by 5 bases, with 16 bases left in between. This CDR3 is built from 16 residues. Germline CDR1 reads MNHNY; CDR2 reads SVGAGI (reference sequence).

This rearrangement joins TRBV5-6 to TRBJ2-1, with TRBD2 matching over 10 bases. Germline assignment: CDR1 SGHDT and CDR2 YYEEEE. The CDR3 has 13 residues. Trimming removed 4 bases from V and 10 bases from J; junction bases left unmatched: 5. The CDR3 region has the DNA TGTGCCAGCAGCAGGCTAGCGGGAGAAGAGCAGTTCTTC. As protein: CASSRLAGEEQFF.

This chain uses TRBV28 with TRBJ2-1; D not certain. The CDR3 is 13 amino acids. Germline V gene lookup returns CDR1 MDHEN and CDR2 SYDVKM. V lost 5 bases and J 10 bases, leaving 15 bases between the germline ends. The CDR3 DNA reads TGTGCCAGCAGTATACCTCCCGGCGAGGAGCAGTTCTTC. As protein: CASSIPPGEEQFF.

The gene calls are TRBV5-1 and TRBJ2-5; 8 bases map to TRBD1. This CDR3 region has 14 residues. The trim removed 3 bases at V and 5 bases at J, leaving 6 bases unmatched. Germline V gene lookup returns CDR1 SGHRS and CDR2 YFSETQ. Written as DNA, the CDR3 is TGCGCCAGCAGCTCGCAGGGGGCCCGCGAGACCCAGTACTTC. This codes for CASSSQGARETQYF.

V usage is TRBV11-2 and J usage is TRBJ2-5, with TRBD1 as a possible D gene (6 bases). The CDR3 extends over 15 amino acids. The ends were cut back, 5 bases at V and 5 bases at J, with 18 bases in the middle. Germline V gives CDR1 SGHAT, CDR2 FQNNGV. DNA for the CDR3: TGTGCCAGCAGCATTCCGGGACAAGCTAGGGAGACCCAGTACTTC. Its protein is CASSIPGQARETQYF.

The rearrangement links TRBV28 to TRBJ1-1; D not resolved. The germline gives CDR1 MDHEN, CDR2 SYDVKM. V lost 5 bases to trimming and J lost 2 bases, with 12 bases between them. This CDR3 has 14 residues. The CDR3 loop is CASSPTPVNTEAFF. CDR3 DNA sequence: TGTGCCAGCAGTCCGACTCCCGTCAACACTGAAGCTTTCTTT.

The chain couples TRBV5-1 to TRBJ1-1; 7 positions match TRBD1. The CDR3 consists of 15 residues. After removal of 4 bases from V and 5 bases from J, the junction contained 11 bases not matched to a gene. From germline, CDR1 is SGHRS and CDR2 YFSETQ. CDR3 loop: CASSHPGQKSTEAFF. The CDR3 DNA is TGCGCCAGCAGCCATCCGGGACAGAAGAGTACTGAAGCTTTCTTT.

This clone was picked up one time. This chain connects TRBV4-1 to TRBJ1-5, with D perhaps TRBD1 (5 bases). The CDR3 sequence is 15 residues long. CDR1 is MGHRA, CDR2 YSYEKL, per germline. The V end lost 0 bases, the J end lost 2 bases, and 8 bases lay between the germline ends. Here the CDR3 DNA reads TGCGCCAGCAGCCAAGAGGGGGGGGGCAATCAGCCCCAGCATTTT. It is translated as CASSQEGGGNQPQHF.

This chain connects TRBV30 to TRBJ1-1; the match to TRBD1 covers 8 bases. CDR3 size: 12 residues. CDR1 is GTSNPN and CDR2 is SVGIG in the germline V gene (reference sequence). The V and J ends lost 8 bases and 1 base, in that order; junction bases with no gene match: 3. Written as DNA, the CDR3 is TGTGCCACAGGGGGGGGGAACACTGAAGCTTTCTTT. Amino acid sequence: CATGGGNTEAFF.

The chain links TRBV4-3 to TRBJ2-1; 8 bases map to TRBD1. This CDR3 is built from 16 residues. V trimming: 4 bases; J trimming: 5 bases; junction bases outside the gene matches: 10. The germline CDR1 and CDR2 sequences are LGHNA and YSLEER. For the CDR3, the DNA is TGCGCCAGCAGCCCCCAGCCAGGGGGCGCAAACAATGAGCAGTTCTTC. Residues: CASSPQPGGANNEQFF.

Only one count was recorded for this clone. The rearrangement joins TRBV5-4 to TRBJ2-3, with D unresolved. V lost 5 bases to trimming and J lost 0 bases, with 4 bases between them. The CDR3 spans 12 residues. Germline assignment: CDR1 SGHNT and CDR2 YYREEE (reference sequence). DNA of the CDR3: TGTGCCAGCAGGTTGAGCACAGATACGCAGTATTTT. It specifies CASRLSTDTQYF. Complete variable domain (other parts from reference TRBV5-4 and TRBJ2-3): ETGVTQSPTHLIKTRGQQVTLRCSSQSGHNTVSWYQQALGQGPQFIFQYYREEENGRGNFPPRFSGLQFPNYSSELNVNALELDDSALYLCASRLSTDTQYFGPGTRLTVL.

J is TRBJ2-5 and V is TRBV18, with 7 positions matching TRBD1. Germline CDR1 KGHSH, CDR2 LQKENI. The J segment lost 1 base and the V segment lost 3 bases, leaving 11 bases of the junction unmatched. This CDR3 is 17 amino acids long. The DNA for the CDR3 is TGTGCCAGCTCACCGCGAACAGGGGTACGGGGCCAAGAGACCCAGTACTTC. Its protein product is CASSPRTGVRGQETQYF.

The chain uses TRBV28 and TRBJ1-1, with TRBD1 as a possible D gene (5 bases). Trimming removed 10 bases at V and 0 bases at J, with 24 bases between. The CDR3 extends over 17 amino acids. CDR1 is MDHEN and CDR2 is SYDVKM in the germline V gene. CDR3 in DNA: TGTGCCATAAGGGGCGAGGGCAGATTTACCATGAACACTGAAGCTTTCTTT. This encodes CAIRGEGRFTMNTEAFF.

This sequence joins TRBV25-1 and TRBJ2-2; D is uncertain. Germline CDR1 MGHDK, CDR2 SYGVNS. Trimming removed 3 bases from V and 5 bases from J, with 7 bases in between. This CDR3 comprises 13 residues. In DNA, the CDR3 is TGTGCCAGCAGTGAGGTCAAAACCGGGGAGCTGTTTTTT. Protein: CASSEVKTGELFF.

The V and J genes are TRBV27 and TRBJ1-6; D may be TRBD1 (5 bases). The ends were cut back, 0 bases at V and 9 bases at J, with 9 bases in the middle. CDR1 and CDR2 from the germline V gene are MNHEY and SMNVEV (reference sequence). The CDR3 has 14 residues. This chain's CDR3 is CASSLSGVGSPLHF. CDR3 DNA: TGTGCCAGCAGTTTATCAGGGGTCGGTTCACCCCTCCACTTT.

The CDR3 reads CASSLGGRYNEQFF. The CDR3 DNA follows: TGTGCCAGCAGCTTAGGGGGGCGATACAATGAGCAGTTCTTC. The chain employs TRBV7-8 and TRBJ2-1, with a weak D call TRBD1 (6 bases). Trimming took 1 base from V and 4 from J, leaving 8 bases between them. CDR3 length: 14 amino acids. The V gene's germline CDR1 is SGHVS and CDR2 FQNEAQ.

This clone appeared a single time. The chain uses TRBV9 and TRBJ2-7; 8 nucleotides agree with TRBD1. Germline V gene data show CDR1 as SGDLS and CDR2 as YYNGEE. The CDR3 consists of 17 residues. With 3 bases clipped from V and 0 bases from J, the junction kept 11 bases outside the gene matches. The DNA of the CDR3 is TGTGCCAGCAGCGACAAGATCGACAGGGGTAACTCCTACGAGCAGTACTTC. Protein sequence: CASSDKIDRGNSYEQYF.

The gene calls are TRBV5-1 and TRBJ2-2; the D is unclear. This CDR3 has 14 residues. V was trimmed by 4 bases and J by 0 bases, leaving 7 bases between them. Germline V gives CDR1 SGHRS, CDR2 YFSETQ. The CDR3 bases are TGCGCCAGCAGCACGATCACGAACACCGGGGAGCTGTTTTTT. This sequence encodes CASSTITNTGELFF.

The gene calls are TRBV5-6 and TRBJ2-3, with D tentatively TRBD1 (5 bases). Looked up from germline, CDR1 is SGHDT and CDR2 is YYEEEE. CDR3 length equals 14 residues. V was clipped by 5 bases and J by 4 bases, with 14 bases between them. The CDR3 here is CASSRGWSADTQYF. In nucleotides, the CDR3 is TGTGCCAGCAGTAGGGGTTGGTCGGCAGATACGCAGTATTTT.